A selection of T cell receptor beta chains follows, all from one sample in a study of CD8+ T cells in alopecia areata. Repertoires were generated with immunoSEQ multiplex PCR, while TCRdb's copy carries only in-frame clones and drops some. The table has 100,000 to 150,000 clones, about 46% seen once. Sequenced input: NKG2D-low CD8+ T cells sorted from blood. These receptors came from a human donor with alopecia areata. Each CDR3 is given with its conserved first and last residue. Each record gives: J gene, V gene, D gene, clone size, CDR3 protein, CDR3 DNA. A D gene is named only where the DNA matches it firmly. Not every row has a clone size; where given, it reads once, few, many or a size class.

j_gene: TRBJ2-5; v_gene: TRBV29-1; d_gene: NA; abundance: NA; CDR3aa: CSVSIRTAQETQYF; CDR3nt: TGCAGCGTTTCAATACGGACAGCTCAAGAGACCCAGTACTTC
j_gene: TRBJ2-7; v_gene: TRBV29-1; d_gene: NA; abundance: few; CDR3aa: CSVGRSEPYEQYF; CDR3nt: TGCAGCGTTGGGCGCAGCGAACCCTACGAGCAGTACTTC
j_gene: TRBJ1-2; v_gene: TRBV29-1; d_gene: NA; abundance: NA; CDR3aa: CSVEDRRQKGAGYTF; CDR3nt: TGCAGCGTTGAAGATCGGAGACAAAAAGGAGCTGGCTACACCTTC
j_gene: TRBJ2-7; v_gene: TRBV4-3; d_gene: NA; abundance: few; CDR3aa: CASSQGATGSTYEQYF; CDR3nt: TGCGCCAGCAGCCAAGGTGCGACCGGGTCTACCTACGAGCAGTACTTC
j_gene: TRBJ1-2; v_gene: TRBV29-1; d_gene: NA; abundance: NA; CDR3aa: CSVEKLANYGYTF; CDR3nt: TGCAGCGTTGAGAAATTAGCTAACTATGGCTACACCTTC
j_gene: TRBJ2-7; v_gene: TRBV29-1; d_gene: NA; abundance: NA; CDR3aa: CSVILAYEQYF; CDR3nt: TGCAGCGTTATCTTAGCCTACGAGCAGTACTTC
j_gene: TRBJ2-5; v_gene: TRBV5-4; d_gene: NA; abundance: NA; CDR3aa: CASSMDVEETQYF; CDR3nt: TGTGCCAGCAGCATGGACGTCGAAGAGACCCAGTACTTC
j_gene: TRBJ2-7; v_gene: TRBV14; d_gene: NA; abundance: few; CDR3aa: CASSPSNYEQYF; CDR3nt: TGTGCCAGCAGCCCTTCTAACTACGAGCAGTACTTC
j_gene: TRBJ1-2; v_gene: TRBV29-1; d_gene: TRBD1; abundance: few; CDR3aa: CSVGQGANYGYTF; CDR3nt: TGCAGCGTTGGTCAGGGGGCGAACTATGGCTACACCTTC
j_gene: TRBJ2-1; v_gene: TRBV30; d_gene: TRBD2; abundance: NA; CDR3aa: CAWSTSGSNEQFF; CDR3nt: TGTGCCTGGAGTACTAGCGGGAGCAATGAGCAGTTCTTC
j_gene: TRBJ2-6; v_gene: TRBV28; d_gene: NA; abundance: few; CDR3aa: CASASLNPNSGANVLTF; CDR3nt: TGTGCCAGTGCTTCCCTCAACCCGAACTCTGGGGCCAACGTCCTGACTTTC
j_gene: TRBJ2-1; v_gene: TRBV9; d_gene: TRBD1; abundance: NA; CDR3aa: CASSASGQGASYEQFF; CDR3nt: TGTGCCAGCAGCGCGTCGGGACAGGGGGCGTCCTATGAGCAGTTCTTC
j_gene: TRBJ2-7; v_gene: TRBV29-1; d_gene: NA; abundance: few; CDR3aa: CSVEAIDRLGYEQYF; CDR3nt: TGCAGCGTTGAAGCTATTGACAGGCTTGGCTACGAGCAGTACTTC
j_gene: TRBJ2-5; v_gene: TRBV25-1; d_gene: NA; abundance: few; CDR3aa: CASSDVVETQYF; CDR3nt: TGTGCCAGCAGTGACGTGGTAGAGACCCAGTACTTC
j_gene: TRBJ1-2; v_gene: TRBV29-1; d_gene: NA; abundance: NA; CDR3aa: CSVETGQLIYGYTF; CDR3nt: TGCAGCGTTGAAACGGGGCAGCTCATATATGGCTACACCTTC
j_gene: TRBJ2-7; v_gene: TRBV30; d_gene: TRBD1; abundance: NA; CDR3aa: CAWSPGTGPYEQYF; CDR3nt: TGTGCCTGGAGTCCCGGGACAGGACCCTACGAGCAGTACTTC
j_gene: TRBJ2-7; v_gene: TRBV19; d_gene: TRBD1; abundance: NA; CDR3aa: CASSSGGEQYF; CDR3nt: TGTGCCAGTAGTTCAGGGGGCGAGCAGTACTTC
j_gene: TRBJ2-5; v_gene: TRBV18; d_gene: TRBD2; abundance: few; CDR3aa: CASSEREMSETQYF; CDR3nt: TGTGCCAGCTCAGAGCGGGAGATGAGCGAGACCCAGTACTTC
j_gene: TRBJ2-1; v_gene: TRBV28; d_gene: TRBD1; abundance: NA; CDR3aa: CASSFGTQGRIEQFF; CDR3nt: TGTGCCAGCAGTTTCGGGACACAGGGGCGGATCGAGCAGTTCTTC
j_gene: TRBJ2-1; v_gene: TRBV29-1; d_gene: NA; abundance: few; CDR3aa: CSVEALAESRATVGDEQFF; CDR3nt: TGCAGCGTTGAAGCCCTAGCCGAGAGCCGGGCAACAGTAGGAGATGAGCAGTTCTTC
j_gene: TRBJ2-1; v_gene: TRBV7-9; d_gene: NA; abundance: NA; CDR3aa: CASSSETYNEQFF; CDR3nt: TGTGCCAGCAGCTCGGAAACCTACAATGAGCAGTTCTTC
j_gene: TRBJ2-3; v_gene: TRBV30; d_gene: TRBD1; abundance: NA; CDR3aa: CAWSETGETDTQYF; CDR3nt: TGTGCCTGGAGTGAGACAGGGGAAACAGATACGCAGTATTTT
j_gene: TRBJ2-7; v_gene: TRBV30; d_gene: NA; abundance: NA; CDR3aa: CAWSPRPHEQYF; CDR3nt: TGTGCCTGGAGTCCTCGACCCCACGAGCAGTACTTC
j_gene: TRBJ2-4; v_gene: TRBV29-1; d_gene: NA; abundance: NA; CDR3aa: CSVEVIQARNLNIQYF; CDR3nt: TGCAGCGTTGAAGTTATACAGGCTCGGAATCTAAACATTCAGTACTTC
j_gene: TRBJ2-3; v_gene: TRBV21-1; d_gene: NA; abundance: few; CDR3aa: CASSGPPRDTQYF; CDR3nt: TGTGCCAGCAGCGGCCCCCCCCGAGATACGCAGTATTTT
j_gene: TRBJ2-7; v_gene: TRBV15; d_gene: NA; abundance: NA; CDR3aa: CATSNTGRSSYEQYF; CDR3nt: TGTGCCACCAGCAATACAGGGAGAAGCTCCTACGAGCAGTACTTC
j_gene: TRBJ2-5; v_gene: TRBV4-1; d_gene: NA; abundance: NA; CDR3aa: CASSQGTQETQYF; CDR3nt: TGCGCCAGCAGCCAAGGTACCCAAGAGACCCAGTACTTC
j_gene: TRBJ2-7; v_gene: TRBV7-2; d_gene: NA; abundance: NA; CDR3aa: CASSLDAGTYEQYF; CDR3nt: TGTGCCAGCAGCTTAGACGCAGGGACCTACGAGCAGTACTTC
j_gene: TRBJ2-1; v_gene: TRBV30; d_gene: NA; abundance: once; CDR3aa: CAWSVLGDEQFF; CDR3nt: TGTGCCTGGAGTGTACTAGGGGATGAGCAGTTCTTC
j_gene: TRBJ2-7; v_gene: TRBV29-1; d_gene: NA; abundance: few; CDR3aa: CSVDDPSLYEQYF; CDR3nt: TGCAGCGTCGACGACCCGTCCCTCTACGAGCAGTACTTC
j_gene: TRBJ2-7; v_gene: TRBV5-6; d_gene: NA; abundance: NA; CDR3aa: CASSLDNSEQYF; CDR3nt: TGTGCCAGCAGCTTGGATAATTCCGAGCAGTACTTC
j_gene: TRBJ2-7; v_gene: TRBV5-1; d_gene: NA; abundance: NA; CDR3aa: CASSLGGTYEQYF; CDR3nt: TGCGCCAGCAGCTTGGGAGGGACCTACGAGCAGTACTTC
j_gene: TRBJ1-2; v_gene: TRBV20-1; d_gene: NA; abundance: NA; CDR3aa: CSADRVVF; CDR3nt: TGCAGTGCTGATAGGGTGGTGTTC
j_gene: TRBJ1-1; v_gene: TRBV4-3; d_gene: NA; abundance: NA; CDR3aa: CASSQTGQMNTEAFF; CDR3nt: TGCGCCAGCAGCCAGACCGGACAGATGAACACTGAAGCTTTCTTT
j_gene: TRBJ1-5; v_gene: TRBV30; d_gene: NA; abundance: once; CDR3aa: CAWSLDSNSNQPQHF; CDR3nt: TGTGCCTGGAGTCTGGACAGTAATAGCAATCAGCCCCAGCATTTT
j_gene: TRBJ2-5; v_gene: TRBV5-1; d_gene: NA; abundance: NA; CDR3aa: CASSFNAGQQETQYF; CDR3nt: TGCGCCAGCAGCTTTAACGCGGGCCAACAAGAGACCCAGTACTTC
j_gene: TRBJ2-2; v_gene: TRBV7-8; d_gene: TRBD1; abundance: NA; CDR3aa: CASTPGTERTGELFF; CDR3nt: TGTGCCAGCACCCCCGGGACAGAAAGAACCGGGGAGCTGTTTTTT
j_gene: TRBJ2-1; v_gene: TRBV29-1; d_gene: TRBD2; abundance: NA; CDR3aa: CSVEGGGNSYNEQFF; CDR3nt: TGCAGCGTTGAGGGCGGGGGGAACTCCTACAATGAGCAGTTCTTC
j_gene: TRBJ2-5; v_gene: TRBV9; d_gene: NA; abundance: NA; CDR3aa: CASSDPGGPQETQYF; CDR3nt: TGTGCCAGCAGCGATCCCGGGGGGCCTCAAGAGACCCAGTACTTC
j_gene: TRBJ2-7; v_gene: TRBV5-1; d_gene: NA; abundance: NA; CDR3aa: CASSLAANYEQYF; CDR3nt: TGCGCCAGCAGCTTGGCCGCCAATTACGAGCAGTACTTC
j_gene: TRBJ2-5; v_gene: TRBV28; d_gene: NA; abundance: NA; CDR3aa: CASSLYGELYQETQYF; CDR3nt: TGTGCCAGCAGTTTATATGGGGAGTTATACCAAGAGACCCAGTACTTC
j_gene: TRBJ2-5; v_gene: TRBV9; d_gene: NA; abundance: NA; CDR3aa: CASSYPRGADQETQYF; CDR3nt: TGTGCCAGCAGTTACCCTAGGGGGGCGGATCAAGAGACCCAGTACTTC
j_gene: TRBJ2-7; v_gene: TRBV11-2; d_gene: NA; abundance: NA; CDR3aa: CASSPSGPGPQF; CDR3nt: TGTGCCAGCAGCCCGAGTGGGCCCGGGCCTCAATTC
j_gene: TRBJ2-7; v_gene: TRBV4-1; d_gene: NA; abundance: NA; CDR3aa: CASSRGEPGTYEQYF; CDR3nt: TGCGCCAGCAGCCGAGGGGAACCGGGGACCTACGAGCAGTACTTC
j_gene: TRBJ2-7; v_gene: TRBV5-6; d_gene: NA; abundance: NA; CDR3aa: CASSLVWEGEQYF; CDR3nt: TGTGCCAGCAGCTTGGTCTGGGAAGGCGAGCAGTACTTC
j_gene: TRBJ1-1; v_gene: TRBV29-1; d_gene: TRBD1; abundance: few; CDR3aa: CSAKQGVRMNTEAFF; CDR3nt: TGCAGCGCCAAGCAGGGGGTTCGAATGAACACTGAAGCTTTCTTT
j_gene: TRBJ2-7; v_gene: TRBV5-1; d_gene: NA; abundance: NA; CDR3aa: CASSEGAYEQYF; CDR3nt: TGCGCCAGCAGTGAGGGGGCCTACGAGCAGTACTTC
j_gene: TRBJ2-1; v_gene: TRBV7-9; d_gene: NA; abundance: few; CDR3aa: CASSLGDNEQFF; CDR3nt: TGTGCCAGCAGCTTAGGGGACAATGAGCAGTTCTTC
j_gene: TRBJ2-2; v_gene: TRBV6-5; d_gene: NA; abundance: NA; CDR3aa: CASLGSGELFF; CDR3nt: TGTGCCAGCTTGGGGTCCGGGGAGCTGTTTTTT
j_gene: TRBJ2-3; v_gene: TRBV7-8; d_gene: TRBD2; abundance: few; CDR3aa: CASSIGGSTDTQYF; CDR3nt: TGTGCCAGCAGCATCGGGGGGAGCACAGATACGCAGTATTTT
j_gene: TRBJ1-1; v_gene: TRBV29-1; d_gene: NA; abundance: few; CDR3aa: CSVEAMGTEAFF; CDR3nt: TGCAGCGTTGAAGCAATGGGGACTGAAGCTTTCTTT
j_gene: TRBJ2-2; v_gene: TRBV30; d_gene: TRBD2; abundance: few; CDR3aa: CAAGVSTGELFF; CDR3nt: TGTGCAGCGGGGGTCTCGACCGGGGAGCTGTTTTTT
j_gene: TRBJ2-7; v_gene: TRBV30; d_gene: NA; abundance: NA; CDR3aa: CACWTARTYEQYF; CDR3nt: TGTGCCTGCTGGACAGCGAGAACCTACGAGCAGTACTTC